Presented here are 19 T cell receptor beta chains from one specimen sequenced in a study of T cell responses to AZD1222 COVID-19 vaccine. Libraries were prepared by immunoSEQ multiplex PCR; TCRdb keeps only in-frame clonotypes and omits some of them. The sample consists of about 27,000 clones, roughly 90% of them appearing once. The sequencing used peripheral blood, collected 28 days after the second AZD1222 dose. These receptors came from an adult who received the AZD1222 COVID-19 vaccine.

The V call is TRBV19, the J call TRBJ2-1, with TRBD2 matching over 14 bases. This CDR3 has 18 amino acids. Germline trimming cut 6 bases from V and 6 bases from J; bases unmatched to any gene: 13. The germline gives CDR1 LNHDA, CDR2 SQIVND (reference sequence). CDR3 amino acids: CASRDYGRTSGRSNEQFF. In nucleotides, the CDR3 is TGTGCCAGTAGGGACTACGGCCGGACTAGCGGGAGGAGCAATGAGCAGTTCTTC.

This chain links TRBV5-1 with TRBJ1-2, with D possibly matching TRBD1 (5 bases). CDR1 SGHRS and CDR2 YFSETQ come from the germline V gene. Trimming removed 0 bases from V and 0 bases from J, with 12 bases in between. The CDR3 length is 16 residues. In nucleotides, the CDR3 is TGCGCCAGCAGCTTGGCCCTTGACAGTGCTAACTATGGCTACACCTTC. Protein product: CASSLALDSANYGYTF.

J is TRBJ2-1 and V is TRBV4-1; TRBD2 agrees at 13 bases. Germline V gene data show CDR1 as MGHRA and CDR2 as YSYEKL. The junction had 4 bases not matched to a gene; V was cut back by 7 bases and J by 4 bases. This CDR3 region has 15 residues. The CDR3 region is CASIRTSGGYNEQFF. The DNA of the CDR3 is TGCGCCAGCATCCGGACTAGCGGGGGATACAATGAGCAGTTCTTC.

V and J are TRBV28 and TRBJ1-2; D perhaps matches TRBD1 (6 bases). Trimming cost V 6 bases and J 2 bases, with 10 bases left between them. The CDR3 runs to 13 residues. Germline V gene lookup returns CDR1 MDHEN and CDR2 SYDVKM. The CDR3 nucleotides are TGTGCCAGCAGCCCTGGACAGAACTATGGCTACACCTTC. It specifies CASSPGQNYGYTF.

V gene TRBV19 combines with J gene TRBJ2-1; possibly TRBD2 for D (5 bases). V lost 8 bases to trimming and J lost 1 base, with 18 bases between them. CDR3 length equals 16 residues. Germline CDR1 and CDR2: LNHDA and SQIVND (reference sequence). The CDR3 DNA reads TGTGCCAGTGCACCCCGAGGGCGGGTGTCCTACAATGAGCAGTTCTTC. It encodes CASAPRGRVSYNEQFF.

The V call is TRBV19, the J call TRBJ2-2; D could derive from TRBD1 or TRBD2 (6 bases each). Trimming stripped 6 bases from V and 6 bases from J, with 17 bases between. CDR1 LNHDA and CDR2 SQIVND come from the germline V gene (reference sequence). The CDR3 runs 15 residues. CDR3 region: CASRAQVGGPGELFF. The DNA for the CDR3 is TGTGCCAGTAGGGCCCAGGTTGGGGGGCCCGGGGAGCTGTTTTTT.

The J gene is TRBJ2-7, the V gene TRBV11-2; perhaps TRBD2 as D (6 bases). V dropped 6 bases and J dropped 5 bases, with 8 bases sitting between them. The CDR3 contains 11 residues. CDR1 is SGHAT, CDR2 FQNNGV, per germline. The CDR3 region has the DNA TGTGCCAGCAGGGGGGGACACGAGCAGTACTTC. Amino acid sequence: CASRGGHEQYF.

The rearrangement uses TRBV9 and TRBJ1-2; D may be TRBD1 (5 bases). The CDR3 length is 14 residues. V lost 0 bases to trimming and J lost 7 bases, with 13 bases between them. From germline, CDR1 is SGDLS and CDR2 YYNGEE. The CDR3 nucleotides read TGTGCCAGCAGCGTAGATCAGGGAGCAGTTGGCTACACCTTC. This encodes CASSVDQGAVGYTF.

This chain connects TRBV15 to TRBJ1-5; D is unresolved. There are 13 residues in the CDR3. V dropped 3 bases and J dropped 0 bases, with 3 bases sitting between them. Germline CDR1 LNHNV, CDR2 YYDKDF (reference sequence). The CDR3 DNA reads as TGTGCCACCAGCAGCAATAGCAATCAGCCCCAGCATTTT. The encoded protein is CATSSNSNQPQHF.

The chain links TRBV20-1 to TRBJ1-4; TRBD1 is a possible D gene (6 bases). Trimming cost V 8 bases and J 10 bases, with 11 bases left between them. CDR1 is DFQATT, CDR2 SNEGSKA, per germline (reference sequence). This CDR3 has 10 residues. The CDR3 spells CSLQGGKLFF. The CDR3 DNA is TGCAGTCTACAGGGTGGAAAACTGTTTTTT.

The rearrangement uses TRBV3-1 (or the pseudogene TRBV3-2) and TRBJ1-5, with D perhaps TRBD1 (6 bases). From germline, CDR1 is LGHDT and CDR2 YNNKEL (reference sequence). The CDR3 length is 15 residues. The V end was cut by 1 base, the J end by 4 bases, with 11 bases between. CDR3 residues: CASSQGQARNQPQHF. In DNA, the CDR3 is TGTGCCAGCAGCCAAGGACAGGCTAGAAATCAGCCCCAGCATTTT.

The chain recombines TRBV5-1 with TRBJ1-4, with unresolved D. The V end lost 0 bases, the J end lost 0 bases, and 6 bases lay between the germline ends. The length of the CDR3 is 15 residues. Per germline, CDR1 SGHRS and CDR2 YFSETQ. Here the CDR3 DNA reads TGCGCCAGCAGCTTGGCGCCGTCAACTAATGAAAAACTGTTTTTT. Its protein is CASSLAPSTNEKLFF.

The chain uses TRBV27 and TRBJ2-1; D is undetermined. Per the germline V gene, CDR1 is MNHEY and CDR2 is SMNVEV (reference sequence). V shed 8 bases and J shed 9 bases, with 14 bases lying between them. The length of the CDR3 is 12 residues. The CDR3 loop reads CASGFLDREQFF. The CDR3 nucleotides are TGTGCCAGCGGATTTCTCGATCGTGAGCAGTTCTTC.

The V and J genes are TRBV7-9 and TRBJ1-2, with unresolved D. With 1 base removed from V and 2 bases from J, the gap between germline ends came to 11 bases. Germline V gives CDR1 SEHNR, CDR2 FQNEAQ (reference sequence). CDR3 size: 15 residues. The CDR3 DNA is TGTGCCAGCAGCTTAGAAGGCCCGAGGAACTATGGCTACACCTTC. Its protein product is CASSLEGPRNYGYTF.

The J gene is TRBJ1-1, the V gene TRBV9, with TRBD1 as a possible D gene (5 bases). The CDR3 spans 14 residues. Trimming pared 4 bases from V and 3 bases from J, leaving 13 bases between. In germline, CDR1 is SGDLS, CDR2 YYNGEE. The CDR3 nucleotides read TGTGCCAGCAGCATCACGGGGGGGTACACTGAAGCTTTCTTT. It translates to CASSITGGYTEAFF. Using reference TRBV9 and TRBJ1-1 for the parts outside the CDR3, the full variable domain is DSGVTQTPKHLITATGQRVTLRCSPRSGDLSVYWYQQSLDQGLQFLIQYYNGEERAKGNILERFSAQQFPDLHSELNLSSLELGDSALYFCASSITGGYTEAFFGQGTRLTVV.

V is TRBV6-5 and J is TRBJ2-7; no definite D call. This CDR3 spans 11 amino acids. Germline V gene sequence: CDR1 MNHEY, CDR2 SVGAGI. V lost 4 bases, J lost 3 bases, and 4 bases lay in between. DNA of the CDR3: TGTGCCAGCAGTTTGGACTACGAGCAGTACTTC. This sequence encodes CASSLDYEQYF.

V is TRBV5-1 and J is TRBJ2-3; D remains unclear. Trimming pared 4 bases from V and 4 bases from J, leaving 13 bases between. CDR3 length: 14 amino acids. Germline V gene lookup returns CDR1 SGHRS and CDR2 YFSETQ. For the CDR3, the DNA is TGCGCCAGCAGCCTGAACCCTAGTTCAGATACGCAGTATTTT. Its protein product is CASSLNPSSDTQYF.

As DNA, the CDR3 is TGTGCCAGTTTGGAGACCTGGACGGGATATGGCTACACCTTC. Amino acids: CASLETWTGYGYTF. This chain uses TRBV19 with TRBJ1-2, with D uncertain. Germline CDR1 and CDR2: LNHDA and SQIVND (reference sequence). The length of the CDR3 is 14 residues. The V end lost 8 bases, the J end lost 5 bases, and 18 bases lay between the germline ends.

The V and J genes are TRBV29-1 and TRBJ2-7, with D possibly called TRBD1 or TRBD2 (7 bases each). In germline, CDR1 is SQVTM, CDR2 ANQGSEA. The V end lost 5 bases, the J end lost 0 bases, and 17 bases lay between the germline ends. This CDR3 has 15 residues. The CDR3 loop is CSVSRGGSGSYEQYF. The DNA of the CDR3 is TGCAGCGTTTCCAGGGGGGGCTCGGGCTCCTACGAGCAGTACTTC.